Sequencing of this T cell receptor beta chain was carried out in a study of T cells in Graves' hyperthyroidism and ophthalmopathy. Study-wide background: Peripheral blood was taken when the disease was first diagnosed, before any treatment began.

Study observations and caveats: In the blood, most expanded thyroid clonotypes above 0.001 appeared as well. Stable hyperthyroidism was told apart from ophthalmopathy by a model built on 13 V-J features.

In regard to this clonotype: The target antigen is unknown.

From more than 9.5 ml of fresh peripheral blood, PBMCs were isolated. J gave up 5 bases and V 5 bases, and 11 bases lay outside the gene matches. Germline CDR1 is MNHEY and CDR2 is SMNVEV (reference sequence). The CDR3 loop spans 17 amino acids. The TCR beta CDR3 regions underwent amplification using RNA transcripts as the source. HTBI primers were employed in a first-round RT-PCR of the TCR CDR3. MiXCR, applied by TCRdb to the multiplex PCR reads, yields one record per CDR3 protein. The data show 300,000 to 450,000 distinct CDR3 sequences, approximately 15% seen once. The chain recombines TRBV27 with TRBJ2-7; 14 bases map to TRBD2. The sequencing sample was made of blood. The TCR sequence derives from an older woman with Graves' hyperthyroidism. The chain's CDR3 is CASSTGLAGGQPNEQYF. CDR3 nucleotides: TGTGCCAGCAGTACCGGACTAGCGGGAGGACAGCCTAACGAGCAGTACTTC.